This T cell receptor beta chain was identified in a study of Ad26.COV2.S vaccination and SARS-CoV-2 variants. This sample's treatment: around 19 received Ad26.COV2.S at low or high dose, single or two shots; 5 received placebo; per-sample allocation not given. On day 63 after the first injection, vaccine and placebo recipients gave samples. The protocol was immunoSEQ multiplex PCR, while the TCRdb copy is restricted to in-frame clones and leaves out a portion. The sample carries about 400,000 clones, 75% to 90% recorded once. About this clone: Its antigen remains unknown.

General study findings and limits: Comparability of non-spike TCR breadth was observed across vaccine and placebo recipients.

The sequence was collected from a person between 18 and 65 years old who received the Ad26.COV2.S COVID-19 vaccine or a placebo. This specimen consisted of peripheral blood, obtained in a trial of Ad26.COV2.S vaccine versus placebo.

Here the CDR3 DNA reads TGTGCCAGCACCGCCGGGACAGGGGTCAATGAGCAGTTCTTC. This codes for CASTAGTGVNEQFF. The J gene is TRBJ2-1, the V gene TRBV27; TRBD1 aligns across 10 bases. In germline, CDR1 is MNHEY, CDR2 SMNVEV (reference sequence). The length of the CDR3 is 14 residues. Germline trimming cut 7 bases from V and 6 bases from J; bases unmatched to any gene: 6.